These T cell receptor beta chains were read from a single sample in a study of blood T cells in healthy people across ages. From the 5' RACE reads, TCRdb called clonotypes with MiXCR, one entry per CDR3 protein. The table includes 800,000 to 950,000 distinct CDR3 sequences, around 49% detected once. Sequencing input: blood. These receptors originate from a man aged 25-45 years in good health. Each CDR3 is given with its conserved first and last residue. D genes are given only for firm matches. Part of the rows lack a size; the others show once, few, many or a class for expanded clones.

size	D	V	J	CDR3	DNA
NA	TRBD1	TRBV30	TRBJ1-2	CACSTGSYGYTF	TGTGCCTGTTCGACAGGGTCCTATGGCTACACCTTC
few	TRBD1	TRBV6-1	TRBJ1-1	CASSVETGTTEAFF	TGTGCCAGCAGTGTCGAGACAGGGACCACTGAAGCTTTCTTT
NA	NA	TRBV5-1	TRBJ2-7	CASSPNGIYEQYF	TGCGCCAGCAGCCCGAACGGGATATACGAGCAGTACTTC
few	NA	TRBV7-2	TRBJ2-3	CASRWYSTDTQYF	TGTGCCAGCAGATGGTATAGCACAGATACGCAGTATTTT
NA	NA	TRBV20-1	TRBJ1-2	CSARVTGGAYGYTF	TGCAGTGCTAGGGTTACGGGGGGGGCCTATGGCTACACCTTC
NA	NA	TRBV9	TRBJ2-7	CASSEELGSYNEQYF	TGTGCCAGCAGCGAAGAACTAGGGTCCTACAATGAGCAGTACTTC
few	TRBD1	TRBV10-3	TRBJ2-1	CAISRDRESSEQFF	TGTGCCATCAGCCGGGACAGGGAAAGTAGTGAGCAGTTCTTC
once	TRBD1	TRBV9	TRBJ1-6	CASSSGGTGLDNSPLHF	TGTGCCAGCAGCTCAGGTGGGACAGGGCTTGATAATTCACCCCTCCACTTT
few	TRBD2	TRBV29-1	TRBJ2-7	CSVGGRGSYEQYF	TGCAGCGTGGGAGGGCGTGGGTCTTACGAGCAGTACTTC
NA	TRBD2	TRBV3-1	TRBJ2-7	CASSQEERGGYNEQYF	TGTGCCAGCAGCCAAGAAGAGCGGGGGGGGTACAATGAGCAGTACTTC
many	TRBD2	TRBV14	TRBJ2-7	CASSQWGLAGYEQYF	TGTGCCAGCAGCCAATGGGGACTAGCGGGGTACGAGCAGTACTTC
few	NA	TRBV4-1	TRBJ1-2	CASSQVLGRRHYGYTF	TGCGCCAGCAGCCAAGTCCTTGGCAGGAGGCACTATGGCTACACCTTC
NA	NA	TRBV5-1	TRBJ2-3	CASSLDPWTDTQYF	TGCGCCAGCAGCCTTGACCCCTGGACAGATACGCAGTATTTT
few	NA	TRBV7-9	TRBJ2-5	CASSSPTGEYQETQYF	TGTGCCAGCAGCTCGCCGACAGGAGAGTACCAAGAGACCCAGTACTTC
NA	TRBD2	TRBV2	TRBJ2-5	CASSEFVTSGGRETQYF	TGTGCCAGCAGTGAATTTGTGACTAGCGGGGGGCGAGAGACCCAGTACTTC
few	TRBD1	TRBV27	TRBJ1-2	CASKPGQTNYGYTF	TGTGCCAGCAAACCGGGACAGACTAACTATGGCTACACCTTC
NA	TRBD1	TRBV28	TRBJ2-1	CASRAWTGGSYNEQFF	TGTGCCAGCAGAGCCTGGACAGGGGGGTCCTACAATGAGCAGTTCTTC
NA	TRBD2	TRBV28	TRBJ2-3	CASDLSSGGGDTQYF	TGTGCCAGCGACCTCTCCAGCGGGGGGGGAGATACGCAGTATTTT
NA	NA	TRBV11-2	TRBJ1-4	CASSFTEKLFF	TGTGCCAGCAGCTTTACCGAAAAACTGTTTTTT
few	TRBD2	TRBV4-2	TRBJ2-1	CASSQSYGLAGNNEQFF	TGTGCCAGCAGCCAGTCATATGGACTAGCGGGGAACAATGAGCAGTTCTTC
few	NA	TRBV25-1	TRBJ2-5	CASRWGETQYF	TGTGCCAGCAGGTGGGGGGAGACCCAGTACTTC
NA	TRBD1	TRBV12-5	TRBJ1-1	CASGSTGGMNTEAFF	TGTGCTAGTGGTTCCACAGGGGGCATGAACACTGAAGCTTTCTTT
NA	NA	TRBV7-8	TRBJ1-4	CASRFRGPRTNEKLFF	TGTGCCAGCAGATTCAGGGGTCCCCGCACTAATGAAAAACTGTTTTTT
few	NA	TRBV18	TRBJ1-6	CASSLLGHSPLHF	TGTGCCAGCTCACTTCTCGGGCATTCACCCCTCCACTTT
few	NA	TRBV9	TRBJ2-7	CASSVGIPDSYEQYF	TGTGCCAGCAGCGTAGGGATCCCGGACAGCTACGAGCAGTACTTC
NA	NA	TRBV5-1	TRBJ2-5	CASSVRGRYYQETQYF	TGCGCCAGCAGCGTACGGGGACGGTACTACCAAGAGACCCAGTACTTC
NA	NA	TRBV4-3	TRBJ2-1	CTSSPEQGWDEQFF	TGCACCAGCAGCCCAGAACAGGGTTGGGATGAGCAGTTCTTC
few	NA	TRBV27	TRBJ1-1	CASSPRGGLNTEAFF	TGTGCCAGCAGTCCCCGTGGGGGATTGAACACTGAAGCTTTCTTT
NA	NA	TRBV29-1	TRBJ2-3	CSAGPLGVTDTQYF	TGCAGCGCCGGCCCGCTGGGGGTCACAGATACGCAGTATTTT
NA	NA	TRBV25-1	TRBJ1-2	CASSGPRGYGYTF	TGTGCCAGCAGTGGACCAAGGGGTTACGGCTACACCTTC
few	NA	TRBV2	TRBJ2-3	CASSRLQGREQYF	TGTGCCAGCAGCCGGCTCCAGGGAAGGGAGCAGTATTTT
NA	TRBD1	TRBV25-1	TRBJ2-7	CASSGVGTASYEQYF	TGTGCCAGCAGTGGAGTCGGGACAGCCTCCTACGAGCAGTACTTC
NA	NA	TRBV28	TRBJ2-1	CASAKVSYNEQFF	TGTGCCAGCGCAAAGGTCTCCTACAATGAGCAGTTCTTC
NA	TRBD1	TRBV25-1	TRBJ1-2	CASSESEGAGYGYTF	TGTGCCAGCAGTGAATCCGAGGGGGCCGGCTATGGCTACACCTTC
NA	NA	TRBV7-2	TRBJ2-7	CASSLEGTGDGEQYF	TGTGCCAGCAGCTTAGAGGGGACGGGGGACGGCGAGCAGTACTTC
few	TRBD2	TRBV5-1	TRBJ2-1	CASSSTSGGSYNEQFF	TGCGCCAGCAGCTCCACTAGCGGGGGCTCCTACAATGAGCAGTTCTTC
NA	NA	TRBV10-3	TRBJ1-5	CAISERPKGDQPQHF	TGTGCCATCAGTGAGAGGCCTAAAGGGGATCAGCCCCAGCATTTT
few	NA	TRBV7-9	TRBJ1-2	CASSFVTGPSSGYTF	TGTGCCAGCAGCTTTGTGACAGGTCCATCTTCGGGCTACACCTTC